A single sample is the source of the 19 T cell receptor beta chains below, sequenced in a study of blood T cell repertoires in COVID-19. TCRdb's table, derived via immunoSEQ multiplex PCR, lists solely in-frame clones and lacks some. Of hundreds of thousands of clones detected, 80% to 90% appear once; the ten largest clones hold roughly 0.87%. Material for sequencing was peripheral blood. Source of these receptors: a man aged 18 to 35 with COVID-19, enrolled during active disease.

V gene TRBV27 combines with J gene TRBJ2-1, with 8 bases fitting TRBD1. This CDR3 region has 13 residues. Germline V gene sequence: CDR1 MNHEY, CDR2 SMNVEV (reference sequence). V shed 6 bases and J 7 bases; nucleotides not matched to a gene: 5. The CDR3 DNA sequence: TGTGCCAGCAGCTACAACAGGGGGAATGAGCAGTTCTTC. It yields the protein CASSYNRGNEQFF.

The chain recombines TRBV30 with TRBJ1-1, with 9 bases lining up with TRBD1. CDR1 GTSNPN and CDR2 SVGIG come from the germline V gene (reference sequence). J lost 5 bases, V lost 5 bases, and 0 bases had no gene match. The length of the CDR3 is 11 residues. For the CDR3, the DNA is TGTGCCTGGGGGACAGGGACTGAAGCTTTCTTT. Translated, it gives CAWGTGTEAFF.

This clone was seen once. V is TRBV5-4 and J is TRBJ2-1; no definite D call. Per the germline V gene, CDR1 is SGHNT and CDR2 is YYREEE (reference sequence). This CDR3 is 11 amino acids long. V lost 2 bases to trimming and J lost 10 bases, with 7 bases between them. Here the CDR3 reads CASSLLLEQFF. The CDR3 DNA is TGTGCCAGCAGCTTACTGTTAGAGCAGTTCTTC. The entire variable domain, with the rest obtained from reference TRBV5-4 and TRBJ2-1, is as follows: ETGVTQSPTHLIKTRGQQVTLRCSSQSGHNTVSWYQQALGQGPQFIFQYYREEENGRGNFPPRFSGLQFPNYSSELNVNALELDDSALYLCASSLLLEQFFGPGTRLTVL.

The rearrangement uses TRBV7-9 and TRBJ2-5; 8 nucleotides agree with TRBD1. Germline V gene data show CDR1 as SEHNR and CDR2 as FQNEAQ (reference sequence). There are 14 residues in the CDR3. Trimming removed 7 bases from V and 2 bases from J; junction bases left unmatched: 6. CDR3 in amino acids: CASIGRGLQETQYF. CDR3 in DNA: TGTGCCAGCATAGGCAGGGGGCTGCAAGAGACCCAGTACTTC.

This chain uses TRBV15 with TRBJ1-5; D gene uncertain. This CDR3 is 16 amino acids long. Germline loops: CDR1 LNHNV, CDR2 YYDKDF (reference sequence). Trimming shortened V by 0 bases and J by 0 bases, and 9 bases separated the two germline ends. The CDR3 loop reads CATSRDIGDSNQPQHF. The CDR3 nucleotides read TGTGCCACCAGCAGAGATATCGGGGATAGCAATCAGCCCCAGCATTTT.

The J gene is TRBJ1-2, the V gene TRBV5-1; no reliable D call. Trimming removed 0 bases from V and 11 bases from J, with 14 bases in between. The CDR3 has 13 residues. The germline V gene encodes CDR1 SGHRS and CDR2 YFSETQ. The CDR3 sequence: CASSLGQSQWYTF. DNA for the CDR3: TGCGCCAGCAGCTTGGGGCAATCCCAATGGTACACCTTC.

The V gene is TRBV6-6, the J gene TRBJ2-1, with D uncertain. Germline V gives CDR1 MNHNY, CDR2 SVGAGI (reference sequence). V was cut by 8 bases and J by 0 bases, with 5 bases left in between. The CDR3 has 12 amino acids. This CDR3 reads CASRVSYNEQFF. The CDR3, as DNA: TGTGCCAGCCGGGTCTCCTACAATGAGCAGTTCTTC.

The rearrangement links TRBV7-8 to TRBJ2-3; D gene unclear. The length of the CDR3 is 16 residues. V gave up 1 base and J gave up 4 bases, with 15 bases separating them. Germline CDR1 SGHVS, CDR2 FQNEAQ. The CDR3 reads CASSLVYSGFADTQYF. CDR3 in DNA: TGTGCCAGCAGCTTAGTATATTCGGGTTTTGCAGATACGCAGTATTTT.

In nucleotides, the CDR3 is TGTGCCAGCAGCTTCGGACTAGCGGGTAGCACAGATACGCAGTATTTT. It encodes CASSFGLAGSTDTQYF. V gene TRBV11-3 combines with J gene TRBJ2-3; 11 nucleotides align to TRBD2. J was trimmed by 0 bases and V by 3 bases; bases with no gene match: 2. The CDR3 spans 16 residues. In germline, CDR1 is SGHNT, CDR2 YENEEA.

The chain combines TRBV12-3 or TRBV12-4 with TRBJ2-1; no clear D gene. V dropped 5 bases and J dropped 7 bases, with 12 bases sitting between them. The CDR3 is 13 amino acids. DNA of the CDR3: TGTGCCAGCAGTCCCAGGATGGTAAATGAGCAGTTCTTC. Amino acids: CASSPRMVNEQFF.

The rearrangement joins TRBV19 to TRBJ1-4; 7 nucleotides agree with TRBD1. The CDR3 length is 15 residues. V shed 6 bases and J 5 bases; nucleotides not matched to a gene: 9. Germline V gives CDR1 LNHDA, CDR2 SQIVND (reference sequence). CDR3 protein: CASRTQQGQNEKLFF. The CDR3 DNA sequence: TGTGCCAGTAGAACGCAACAGGGGCAGAATGAAAAACTGTTTTTT.

A few counts support this clone. This rearrangement joins TRBV10-3 to TRBJ1-3; 7 bases map to TRBD1. The V gene end was trimmed by 10 bases and the J gene end by 0 bases; junction bases not matched to a gene: 12. CDR1 and CDR2 (germline): ENHRY, SYGVKD. The CDR3 is made up of 16 amino acids. The CDR3 loop reads CATQGLGQSSGNTIYF. The CDR3 DNA sequence: TGTGCCACGCAAGGTCTGGGACAGAGCTCTGGAAACACCATATATTTT.

The V and J genes are TRBV7-8 and TRBJ1-1, with unresolved D. V was cut by 3 bases and J by 5 bases, with 13 bases left in between. The germline V gene encodes CDR1 SGHVS and CDR2 FQNEAQ. The CDR3 sequence is 14 residues long. The CDR3 sequence is CASSFFGSETEAFF. The CDR3, as DNA: TGTGCCAGCAGCTTCTTCGGGTCTGAAACTGAAGCTTTCTTT.

The chain employs TRBV19 and TRBJ1-5, with a possible D match to TRBD1 (5 bases). In germline, CDR1 is LNHDA, CDR2 SQIVND (reference sequence). The ends were cut back, 5 bases at V and 1 base at J, with 6 bases in the middle. The CDR3 length is 13 residues. The CDR3 sequence: CASSGGSNQPQHF. In DNA, the CDR3 is TGTGCCAGTAGTGGGGGGAGCAATCAGCCCCAGCATTTT.

The CDR3 sequence: CASSLGAANQPQHF. In nucleotides, the CDR3 is TGTGCCAGCAGTTTAGGGGCAGCGAATCAGCCCCAGCATTTT. The rearrangement uses TRBV6-5 and TRBJ1-5; the D gene is possibly TRBD1 (5 bases). The germline V gene has CDR1 MNHEY and CDR2 SVGAGI. With 4 bases removed from V and 4 bases from J, the gap between germline ends came to 11 bases. The CDR3 has 14 amino acids.

On this clone: This same CDR3 is encoded by further DNA sequences in the sample. The chain combines TRBV20-1 with TRBJ1-1; D possibly corresponds to TRBD1 (6 bases). The CDR3 loop spans 11 amino acids. The V gene lost 5 bases and the J gene lost 6 bases, with 10 bases spanning the gap. CDR1 and CDR2 (germline): DFQATT, SNEGSKA (reference sequence). The CDR3 loop is CSAARTAEAFF. Here the CDR3 DNA reads TGCAGTGCTGCTAGGACAGCTGAAGCTTTCTTT.

This clone has a single count. The J gene is TRBJ2-7, the V gene TRBV5-1, with a possible D match to TRBD2 (5 bases). The CDR3 loop spans 14 amino acids. Germline V gene data show CDR1 as SGHRS and CDR2 as YFSETQ. The V end lost 4 bases, the J end lost 4 bases, and 15 bases lay between the germline ends. CDR3 coding DNA: TGCGCCAGCAGCCACTCCGAGAGCGGATACGAGCAGTACTTC. Protein: CASSHSESGYEQYF.

This clone appeared once. V and J are TRBV15 and TRBJ2-7; D perhaps matches TRBD1 (6 bases). Trimming left V 0 bases short and J 0 bases short, with 9 bases between. Germline V gene sequence: CDR1 LNHNV, CDR2 YYDKDF (reference sequence). The CDR3 length is 15 residues. This chain's CDR3 is CATSRDIRGSYEQYF. CDR3 DNA: TGTGCCACCAGCAGAGATATCAGGGGCTCCTACGAGCAGTACTTC.

V gene TRBV30 combines with J gene TRBJ2-5; the D gene is possibly TRBD2 (5 bases). The germline V gene encodes CDR1 GTSNPN and CDR2 SVGIG (reference sequence). CDR3 length: 14 amino acids. V was shortened by 2 bases and J by 3 bases, with 13 bases between the two germline ends. The CDR3 DNA follows: TGTGCCTGGAGTTCCCCGGGATCTAAAGAGACCCAGTACTTC. It translates to CAWSSPGSKETQYF.